This T cell receptor beta chain emerged from a study of blood T cells in healthy people across ages. Regarding the study as a whole: It was held that diversity estimates obtained from one million T cells represented underestimates.

Each sample had at least 7 million PBMCs isolated. The total RNA that was extracted per sample amounted to at least 5.5 micrograms. A second roughly 7 to 11 cycle PCR used barcoded and J-beta primers. MiXCR was run by TCRdb on the 5' RACE reads, yielding one entry per CDR3 protein. The sample holds over 500,000 distinct CDR3 sequences, 27% seen once. A word on this clonotype: What it recognizes is unknown.

Trimming pared 8 bases from V and 5 bases from J, leaving 28 bases between. Looked up from germline, CDR1 is SGHVS and CDR2 is FQNEAQ. The CDR3 has 17 amino acids. This same sample was also part of a study on T cells of mothers and their children. From that paper: In related and unrelated pairs alike, thymic selection shapes TCR recombination output, with inherited differences minor.

This clonotype originated in a boy younger than 10 in good health. Specimen: blood. The rearrangement joins TRBV7-8 to TRBJ2-7; D might be TRBD2 (7 bases). CDR3 amino acids: CASRGGGGRSAVNEQYF. The CDR3 region has the DNA TGTGCCAGCCGTGGGGGGGGCGGTCGGTCCGCGGTCAACGAGCAGTACTTC. Drawing the rest from reference TRBV7-8 and TRBJ2-7, the complete variable domain is GAGVSQSPRYKVAKRGQDVALRCDPISGHVSLFWYQQALGQGPEFLTYFQNEAQLDKSGLPSDRFFAERPEGSVSTLKIQRTQQEDSAVYLCASRGGGGRSAVNEQYFGPGTRLTVT.